This paragraph covers one TCR beta chain sequence. Its antigen is as yet unknown. These data originate in a study of T cell responses to AZD1222 COVID-19 vaccine. Looked up from germline, CDR1 is MRHNA and CDR2 is SNTAGT. With 2 bases clipped from V and 8 bases from J, the junction kept 5 bases outside the gene matches. The CDR3 consists of 13 residues. Notes on the study in general: Unmutated regions of variants are reportedly targeted by nearly half of spike-specific TCRs.

Clones were sequenced by immunoSEQ multiplex PCR, and TCRdb holds only the in-frame ones, with some missing. The sample holds some 80,000 clones; more than 70% are singletons and the top ten take about 9%. The origin of this receptor is an adult who received the MenACWY meningococcal vaccine as a control. The starting material was peripheral blood, obtained 28 days after the second dose of the MenACWY control vaccine. This chain links TRBV6-4 with TRBJ1-2, with 7 bases that match TRBD1. The CDR3 is CASSDGQGEGYTF. The CDR3 DNA follows: TGTGCCAGCAGTGACGGCCAGGGGGAGGGCTACACCTTC.